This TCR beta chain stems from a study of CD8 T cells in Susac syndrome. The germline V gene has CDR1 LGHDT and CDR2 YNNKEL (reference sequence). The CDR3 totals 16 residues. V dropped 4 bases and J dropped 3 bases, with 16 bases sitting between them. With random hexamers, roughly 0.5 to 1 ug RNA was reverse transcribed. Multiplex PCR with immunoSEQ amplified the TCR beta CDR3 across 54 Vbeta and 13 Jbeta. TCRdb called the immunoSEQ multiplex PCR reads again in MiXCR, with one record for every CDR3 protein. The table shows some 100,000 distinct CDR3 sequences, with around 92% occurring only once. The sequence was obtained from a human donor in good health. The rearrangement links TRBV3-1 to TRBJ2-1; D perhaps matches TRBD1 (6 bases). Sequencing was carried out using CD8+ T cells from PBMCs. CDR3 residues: CASSRSSEGVYNEQFF. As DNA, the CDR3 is TGTGCCAGCAGCCGGTCCAGTGAGGGGGTCTACAATGAGCAGTTCTTC.